Listed below are T cell receptor beta chains from one sample, sequenced in a study of CD8 T cells in ankylosing spondylitis. A single record per CDR3 protein comes from TCRdb applying MiXCR to the 5' RACE reads. The data show 150,000 to 200,000 distinct CDR3 sequences, around 32% seen once. Sample: synovial fluid, either unsorted or a sorted T cell fraction (not recorded which). These receptors were collected from a male donor with ankylosing spondylitis. Each CDR3 is given with its conserved first and last residue. The D gene is left open where the match is weak. Part of the rows lack a size; the others show once, few, many or a class for expanded clones.

v_gene: TRBV12-3/TRBV12-4; len: 14; d_gene: -; j_gene: TRBJ2-2; abundance: -; CDR3aa: CASSRRTNTGELFF; CDR3nt: TGTGCCAGCAGCCGACGGACTAACACCGGGGAGCTGTTTTTT
v_gene: TRBV7-6; len: 16; d_gene: TRBD1; j_gene: TRBJ2-3; abundance: -; CDR3aa: CASSSGTGLNTDTQYF; CDR3nt: TGTGCCAGCAGTTCCGGGACAGGCCTAAACACAGATACGCAGTATTTT
v_gene: TRBV12-3/TRBV12-4; len: 15; d_gene: TRBD1; j_gene: TRBJ1-3; abundance: many; CDR3aa: CASSTGVLSGNTIYF; CDR3nt: TGTGCCAGCAGTACAGGGGTCCTCTCTGGAAACACCATATATTTT
v_gene: TRBV9; len: 16; d_gene: -; j_gene: TRBJ2-6; abundance: few; CDR3aa: CASSARQDSGANVLTF; CDR3nt: TGTGCCAGCAGCGCCCGACAGGACTCTGGGGCCAACGTCCTGACTTTC
v_gene: TRBV29-1; len: 14; d_gene: -; j_gene: TRBJ2-1; abundance: many; CDR3aa: CSVLDSPPYNEQFF; CDR3nt: TGCAGCGTGCTCGACAGCCCCCCCTACAATGAGCAGTTCTTC
v_gene: TRBV12-3/TRBV12-4; len: 14; d_gene: -; j_gene: TRBJ2-3; abundance: -; CDR3aa: CASSSAGSTDTQYF; CDR3nt: TGTGCCAGCAGTTCGGCGGGGAGCACAGATACGCAGTATTTT
v_gene: TRBV6-5; len: 12; d_gene: TRBD1; j_gene: TRBJ1-2; abundance: -; CDR3aa: CASSSQGRGYTF; CDR3nt: TGTGCCAGCAGTTCACAGGGGAGAGGCTACACCTTC
v_gene: TRBV24-1; len: 14; d_gene: -; j_gene: TRBJ2-1; abundance: -; CDR3aa: CATSRGGGYNEQFF; CDR3nt: TGTGCCACCAGTAGGGGAGGTGGATACAATGAGCAGTTCTTC
v_gene: TRBV20-1; len: 12; d_gene: -; j_gene: TRBJ2-5; abundance: few; CDR3aa: CSASGVPETQYF; CDR3nt: TGCAGTGCTAGTGGAGTACCAGAGACCCAGTACTTC
v_gene: TRBV6-5; len: 15; d_gene: TRBD2; j_gene: TRBJ2-5; abundance: -; CDR3aa: CASSYSGLAGETQYF; CDR3nt: TGTGCCAGCAGTTACTCTGGGCTAGCGGGAGAGACCCAGTACTTC
v_gene: TRBV6-6; len: 12; d_gene: -; j_gene: TRBJ2-4; abundance: -; CDR3aa: CASSYGGHIQYF; CDR3nt: TGTGCCAGCAGTTACGGGGGACACATTCAGTACTTC
v_gene: TRBV20-1; len: 17; d_gene: TRBD1; j_gene: TRBJ1-1; abundance: -; CDR3aa: CSAREARTGGGGTEAFF; CDR3nt: TGCAGTGCTAGAGAAGCCCGGACAGGGGGCGGGGGCACTGAAGCTTTCTTT
v_gene: TRBV5-6; len: 13; d_gene: -; j_gene: TRBJ1-1; abundance: -; CDR3aa: CASSPTANTEAFF; CDR3nt: TGTGCCAGCAGTCCGACAGCGAACACTGAAGCTTTCTTT
v_gene: TRBV12-3/TRBV12-4; len: 15; d_gene: -; j_gene: TRBJ2-2; abundance: few; CDR3aa: CASSLRGADTGELFF; CDR3nt: TGTGCCAGCAGTTTAAGGGGGGCTGACACCGGGGAGCTGTTTTTT
v_gene: TRBV2; len: 14; d_gene: -; j_gene: TRBJ1-1; abundance: few; CDR3aa: CASSARVSGPEAFF; CDR3nt: TGTGCCAGCAGTGCCAGGGTATCAGGGCCTGAAGCTTTCTTT
v_gene: TRBV5-1; len: 15; d_gene: TRBD2; j_gene: TRBJ2-1; abundance: few; CDR3aa: CASSPTSGGGNEQFF; CDR3nt: TGCGCCAGCAGCCCAACTAGCGGGGGTGGAAATGAGCAGTTCTTC
v_gene: TRBV24-1; len: 13; d_gene: -; j_gene: TRBJ2-1; abundance: few; CDR3aa: CATSVRPYNEQFF; CDR3nt: TGTGCCACCAGTGTCAGGCCTTACAATGAGCAGTTCTTC
v_gene: TRBV6-2/TRBV6-3; len: 16; d_gene: -; j_gene: TRBJ2-4; abundance: -; CDR3aa: CASTDGDIGTKNIQYF; CDR3nt: TGTGCCAGCACCGACGGGGACATTGGGACCAAAAACATTCAGTACTTC
v_gene: TRBV15; len: 14; d_gene: TRBD1; j_gene: TRBJ1-1; abundance: -; CDR3aa: CATSTTGGFPEAFF; CDR3nt: TGTGCCACCAGCACTACAGGGGGCTTTCCTGAAGCTTTCTTT
v_gene: TRBV2; len: 15; d_gene: TRBD2; j_gene: TRBJ2-3; abundance: -; CDR3aa: CASSGNSGSTDTQYF; CDR3nt: TGTGCCAGCAGTGGAAATAGCGGGAGTACAGATACGCAGTATTTT
v_gene: TRBV7-9; len: 16; d_gene: TRBD1; j_gene: TRBJ1-1; abundance: -; CDR3aa: CASSSKGGTGDTEAFF; CDR3nt: TGTGCCAGCAGCTCAAAGGGAGGGACAGGGGACACTGAAGCTTTCTTT
v_gene: TRBV6-2/TRBV6-3; len: 15; d_gene: TRBD2; j_gene: TRBJ2-1; abundance: few; CDR3aa: CASSPSGRAYNEQFF; CDR3nt: TGTGCCAGCAGTCCTAGCGGGAGGGCCTACAATGAGCAGTTCTTC
v_gene: TRBV6-5; len: 13; d_gene: -; j_gene: TRBJ2-1; abundance: few; CDR3aa: CASSYDHWSRQFF; CDR3nt: TGTGCCAGCAGTTACGACCACTGGTCTCGGCAGTTCTTC
v_gene: TRBV7-2; len: 16; d_gene: TRBD2; j_gene: TRBJ2-7; abundance: -; CDR3aa: CASSLGGSGGAYEQYF; CDR3nt: TGTGCCAGCAGCTTAGGTGGGAGCGGGGGGGCCTACGAGCAGTACTTC
v_gene: TRBV2; len: 13; d_gene: -; j_gene: TRBJ1-1; abundance: -; CDR3aa: CASSGEVDTEAFF; CDR3nt: TGTGCCAGCAGTGGCGAGGTGGACACTGAAGCTTTCTTT
v_gene: TRBV20-1; len: 14; d_gene: -; j_gene: TRBJ1-2; abundance: -; CDR3aa: CSGVKRNANYGYTF; CDR3nt: TGCAGTGGCGTAAAGCGAAACGCTAACTATGGCTACACCTTC
v_gene: TRBV16; len: 16; d_gene: TRBD2; j_gene: TRBJ2-1; abundance: -; CDR3aa: CASSQSSGGRYNEQFF; CDR3nt: TGTGCCAGCAGCCAATCAAGCGGGGGGCGGTACAATGAGCAGTTCTTC
v_gene: TRBV21-1; len: 16; d_gene: -; j_gene: TRBJ2-2; abundance: few; CDR3aa: CASSKDPGRNTGELFF; CDR3nt: TGTGCCAGCAGCAAAGATCCGGGAAGGAACACCGGGGAGCTGTTTTTT
v_gene: TRBV7-9; len: 15; d_gene: -; j_gene: TRBJ2-2; abundance: many; CDR3aa: CASSSRTTNTGELFF; CDR3nt: TGTGCCAGCAGCTCGCGGACTACTAACACCGGGGAGCTGTTTTTT
v_gene: TRBV20-1; len: 16; d_gene: TRBD1; j_gene: TRBJ1-5; abundance: few; CDR3aa: CSARDAGQGRDQPQHF; CDR3nt: TGCAGTGCTAGAGATGCCGGACAGGGGAGAGATCAGCCCCAGCATTTT
v_gene: TRBV28; len: 15; d_gene: -; j_gene: TRBJ2-2; abundance: many; CDR3aa: CASSSDGLLVGELFF; CDR3nt: TGTGCCAGCAGTTCGGACGGACTCTTGGTTGGGGAGCTGTTTTTT
v_gene: TRBV28; len: 15; d_gene: TRBD1; j_gene: TRBJ1-5; abundance: few; CDR3aa: CASTPTGKSHQPQHF; CDR3nt: TGTGCCAGCACCCCGACAGGGAAGTCACATCAGCCCCAGCATTTT
v_gene: TRBV12-3/TRBV12-4; len: 16; d_gene: TRBD2; j_gene: TRBJ2-1; abundance: -; CDR3aa: CASSLGLAGLYNEQFF; CDR3nt: TGTGCCAGCAGTTTAGGACTAGCGGGCCTCTACAATGAGCAGTTCTTC
v_gene: TRBV3-1; len: 17; d_gene: TRBD2; j_gene: TRBJ2-7; abundance: -; CDR3aa: CASSHRTSGRLPYEQYF; CDR3nt: TGTGCCAGCAGCCACCGGACTAGCGGGAGACTGCCCTACGAGCAGTACTTC
v_gene: TRBV29-1; len: 12; d_gene: TRBD1; j_gene: TRBJ1-2; abundance: -; CDR3aa: CSAGGQGYGYTF; CDR3nt: TGCAGCGCCGGTGGACAGGGGTATGGCTACACCTTC
v_gene: TRBV29-1; len: 13; d_gene: -; j_gene: TRBJ1-1; abundance: -; CDR3aa: CSVDDTTGREAFF; CDR3nt: TGCAGCGTTGACGACACTACAGGGAGGGAAGCTTTCTTT
v_gene: TRBV7-2; len: 17; d_gene: -; j_gene: TRBJ2-7; abundance: many; CDR3aa: CASSSHSRGTYSYEQYF; CDR3nt: TGTGCCAGCAGCTCCCATAGCCGGGGCACGTACTCCTACGAGCAGTACTTC
v_gene: TRBV28; len: 11; d_gene: -; j_gene: TRBJ1-1; abundance: few; CDR3aa: CASQRTREAFF; CDR3nt: TGTGCCAGCCAGAGGACAAGAGAAGCTTTCTTT
v_gene: TRBV6-2/TRBV6-3; len: 13; d_gene: -; j_gene: TRBJ2-7; abundance: -; CDR3aa: CASPRGLAYEQYF; CDR3nt: TGTGCCAGCCCTCGAGGGTTGGCCTACGAGCAGTACTTC
v_gene: TRBV20-1; len: 15; d_gene: TRBD1; j_gene: TRBJ2-1; abundance: -; CDR3aa: CSAAGTGVLYNEQFF; CDR3nt: TGCAGTGCAGCAGGGACAGGCGTCTTATACAATGAGCAGTTCTTC
v_gene: TRBV13; len: 17; d_gene: -; j_gene: TRBJ2-1; abundance: -; CDR3aa: CASSAGWDGSSYNEQFF; CDR3nt: TGTGCCAGCAGCGCCGGTTGGGACGGGAGTTCCTACAATGAGCAGTTCTTC
v_gene: TRBV20-1; len: 14; d_gene: -; j_gene: TRBJ1-5; abundance: -; CDR3aa: CSAMMGGGNQPQHF; CDR3nt: TGCAGTGCTATGATGGGGGGGGGCAATCAGCCCCAGCATTTT
v_gene: TRBV4-1; len: 16; d_gene: -; j_gene: TRBJ1-4; abundance: few; CDR3aa: CASSQAMGISNEKLFF; CDR3nt: TGCGCCAGCAGCCAAGCGATGGGTATCTCTAATGAAAAACTGTTTTTT
v_gene: TRBV14; len: 14; d_gene: -; j_gene: TRBJ1-4; abundance: -; CDR3aa: CASSPQGINEKLFF; CDR3nt: TGTGCCAGCAGCCCCCAGGGTATTAATGAAAAACTGTTTTTT
v_gene: TRBV20-1; len: 15; d_gene: -; j_gene: TRBJ2-6; abundance: -; CDR3aa: CSARGDEAGANVLTF; CDR3nt: TGCAGTGCTAGAGGGGACGAGGCTGGGGCCAACGTCCTGACTTTC
v_gene: TRBV9; len: 13; d_gene: TRBD1; j_gene: TRBJ2-1; abundance: -; CDR3aa: CASSVEPGQAEFF; CDR3nt: TGTGCCAGCAGCGTAGAACCGGGACAGGCCGAGTTCTTC
v_gene: TRBV2; len: 13; d_gene: -; j_gene: TRBJ2-2; abundance: -; CDR3aa: CASSGAGVGELFF; CDR3nt: TGTGCCAGCAGTGGGGCCGGGGTCGGGGAGCTGTTTTTT
v_gene: TRBV20-1; len: 19; d_gene: -; j_gene: TRBJ2-5; abundance: -; CDR3aa: CSASQAPPTSRLGRETQYF; CDR3nt: TGCAGTGCTAGCCAAGCTCCCCCCACGAGCAGGTTGGGGCGGGAGACCCAGTACTTC
v_gene: TRBV2; len: 16; d_gene: -; j_gene: TRBJ1-3; abundance: -; CDR3aa: CASTGHRPSSGNTIYF; CDR3nt: TGTGCCAGCACGGGACACCGACCCTCCTCTGGAAACACCATATATTTT
v_gene: TRBV24-1; len: 15; d_gene: TRBD1; j_gene: TRBJ1-1; abundance: -; CDR3aa: CATSGRDRENTEAFF; CDR3nt: TGTGCCACCAGTGGGAGGGACAGAGAGAACACTGAAGCTTTCTTT
v_gene: TRBV9; len: 16; d_gene: -; j_gene: TRBJ2-2; abundance: few; CDR3aa: CASSARGTMRTGELFF; CDR3nt: TGTGCCAGCAGCGCAAGAGGGACGATGAGGACCGGGGAGCTGTTTTTT
v_gene: TRBV7-2; len: 16; d_gene: TRBD2; j_gene: TRBJ2-1; abundance: few; CDR3aa: CASSLGTGTSGREQFF; CDR3nt: TGTGCCAGCAGCTTGGGCACCGGGACTAGCGGACGTGAGCAGTTCTTC
v_gene: TRBV12-3/TRBV12-4; len: 15; d_gene: -; j_gene: TRBJ2-7; abundance: few; CDR3aa: CASSLGPESSYEQYF; CDR3nt: TGTGCCAGCAGTTTGGGTCCGGAGAGCTCCTACGAGCAGTACTTC
v_gene: TRBV20-1; len: 15; d_gene: TRBD1; j_gene: TRBJ2-1; abundance: -; CDR3aa: CSVLVPGQGYNEQFF; CDR3nt: TGCAGTGTTTTAGTGCCGGGACAGGGATACAATGAGCAGTTCTTC